The present T cell receptor (beta chain) was sequenced within a study of OX40 agonist ivuxolimab in advanced cancers. Background on the study: Of mixed ages from about 20 to 80 and averaging about 65 years, the group was about 80% male.

Germline trimming cut 4 bases from V and 12 bases from J; bases unmatched to any gene: 8. The CDR3 is made up of 12 amino acids. Germline CDR1 LNHDA, CDR2 SQIVND (reference sequence). Sequencing was performed with immunoSEQ multiplex PCR; in TCRdb, only in-frame clones are kept and a portion is missing. The sample has around 60,000 clones; 80% to 90% are singletons. The rearrangement uses TRBV19 and TRBJ1-1; 7 bases line up with TRBD1. Sequenced here: CD4+ or CD8+ T cells sorted from blood, sampled in a trial of the OX40 agonist ivuxolimab. The receptor was derived from an adult with an advanced solid tumor such as melanoma, head and neck, liver or kidney cancer. CDR3 residues: CASSTGTARSFF. The CDR3 DNA follows: TGTGCCAGTAGTACCGGGACAGCGAGGTCTTTCTTT.